Shown below are 10 T cell receptor beta chains from a single sample sequenced in a study of blood T cell repertoires in COVID-19. Clones were read by immunoSEQ multiplex PCR, and TCRdb kept only the in-frame ones, dropping some. The table has some 100,000 clones, around four fifths seen once; the top ten hold 16%. The source material was peripheral blood. All receptors come from a human donor in a cohort sampled during active COVID-19.

The chain recombines TRBV30 with TRBJ2-2; tentatively, D is TRBD1 (5 bases). The germline V gene encodes CDR1 GTSNPN and CDR2 SVGIG (reference sequence). Trimming left V 5 bases short and J 6 bases short, with 13 bases between. CDR3 length equals 13 residues. CDR3 protein: CAWDRRVPGELFF. CDR3 sequence (DNA): TGTGCCTGGGATCGCAGGGTCCCCGGGGAGCTGTTTTTT.

This rearrangement joins TRBV27 to TRBJ2-7; 14 bases agree with TRBD2. The CDR3 covers 13 residues. The J segment lost 6 bases and the V segment lost 8 bases, leaving 3 bases of the junction unmatched. CDR1 is MNHEY and CDR2 is SMNVEV in the germline V gene (reference sequence). The CDR3: CASGLAGGGEQYF. The CDR3 DNA is TGTGCCAGCGGACTAGCGGGGGGCGGCGAGCAGTACTTC.

The chain combines TRBV3-1 (or the pseudogene TRBV3-2) with TRBJ2-7; D is possibly TRBD2 (5 bases). Germline CDR1 is LGHDT and CDR2 is YNNKEL (reference sequence). This CDR3 comprises 15 residues. Between the trimmed V and J ends, which lost 1 base and 0 bases, there was a span of 10 bases. The CDR3 protein is CASSQAIGSSYEQYF. The CDR3 bases are TGTGCCAGCAGCCAAGCGATAGGGAGCTCCTACGAGCAGTACTTC.

Points on this clone: This same CDR3 is encoded by further DNA sequences in the sample. The chain recombines TRBV28 with TRBJ2-3, with D unresolved. CDR3 length equals 12 residues. CDR1 MDHEN and CDR2 SYDVKM come from the germline V gene. V lost 5 bases, J lost 0 bases, and 3 bases lay in between. This CDR3 is CASSTSTDTQYF. In DNA, the CDR3 is TGTGCCAGCAGTACTAGCACAGATACGCAGTATTTT.

V usage is TRBV7-2 and J usage is TRBJ1-1; no clear D. CDR1 is SGHTA and CDR2 is FQGNSA in the germline V gene. The CDR3 is made up of 13 amino acids. V lost 6 bases to trimming and J lost 4 bases, with 12 bases between them. The CDR3 DNA reads as TGTGCCAGCAGTCTCCGGCTAGCCACTGAAGCTTTCTTT. This translates into CASSLRLATEAFF.

V and J are TRBV12-3 or TRBV12-4 and TRBJ1-2, with D unclear. Trimming shortened V by 3 bases and J by 6 bases, and 5 bases separated the two germline ends. The CDR3 is made up of 11 amino acids. As DNA, the CDR3 is TGTGCCAGCAGTTTTGGAGATGGCTACACCTTC. Amino acid sequence: CASSFGDGYTF.

The V call is TRBV5-1, the J call TRBJ2-3, with 12 bases lining up with TRBD1. Germline trimming cut 3 bases from V and 6 bases from J; bases unmatched to any gene: 5. CDR3 length: 15 amino acids. CDR1 and CDR2 from the germline V gene are SGHRS and YFSETQ. The CDR3 spells CASSSGQGAGDTQYF. For the CDR3, the DNA is TGCGCCAGCAGCTCGGGACAGGGGGCGGGGGATACGCAGTATTTT. Supplemented by reference TRBV5-1 and TRBJ2-3, the full variable domain reads KAGVTQTPRYLIKTRGQQVTLSCSPISGHRSVSWYQQTPGQGLQFLFEYFSETQRNKGNFPGRFSGRQFSNSRSEMNVSTLELGDSALYLCASSSGQGAGDTQYFGPGTRLTVL.

Note on this clone: This same CDR3 is encoded by further DNA sequences in the sample. V and J are TRBV7-9 and TRBJ2-7; D gene ambiguous. The CDR3 is made up of 11 amino acids. V was clipped by 2 bases and J by 6 bases, with 5 bases between them. Germline assignment: CDR1 SEHNR and CDR2 FQNEAQ (reference sequence). This CDR3 is CASSLTGEQYF. CDR3 DNA sequence: TGTGCCAGCAGCTTAACGGGCGAGCAGTACTTC.

The chain combines TRBV28 with TRBJ2-2; possibly TRBD2 for D (6 bases). The V and J ends lost 2 bases and 5 bases respectively, with 12 bases between them. The germline V gene encodes CDR1 MDHEN and CDR2 SYDVKM. The CDR3 contains 15 residues. The CDR3 loop reads CASSLRRRETGELFF. CDR3 sequence (DNA): TGTGCCAGCAGTTTACGAAGGCGGGAAACCGGGGAGCTGTTTTTT.

CDR3 coding DNA: TGTGCCAGCACCTGGACTAGCGAAAATGGGGAGCTGTTTTTT. Translation: CASTWTSENGELFF. V usage is TRBV6-5 and J usage is TRBJ2-2; 9 nucleotides align to TRBD2. This CDR3 region has 14 residues. The V and J ends lost 7 bases and 8 bases, in that order; junction bases with no gene match: 8. Germline CDR1 reads MNHEY; CDR2 reads SVGAGI.